The 5 T cell receptor beta chains in this list originate from one sample, sequenced in a study of blood T cell repertoires in COVID-19. Repertoires were generated with immunoSEQ multiplex PCR, while TCRdb's copy carries only in-frame clones and drops some. The sample yields 70,000 to 90,000 clones, 60% to 85% seen once. The sample comprised peripheral blood. The receptor source for this set is a human donor in a cohort sampled during active COVID-19.

The V and J genes are TRBV11-2 and TRBJ1-2; perhaps TRBD1 as D (6 bases). The CDR3 extends over 14 amino acids. CDR1 and CDR2 (germline): SGHAT, FQNNGV. Trimming stripped 1 base from V and 4 bases from J, with 10 bases between. As DNA, the CDR3 is TGTGCCAGCAGCTTAGCACAGGGAAGCTATGGCTACACCTTC. Translation: CASSLAQGSYGYTF.

The rearrangement links TRBV18 to TRBJ2-7; TRBD1 aligns across 9 bases. Trimming at V came to 6 bases and at J to 3 bases, leaving 6 bases not matched to a gene. Germline-derived CDR1 and CDR2 are KGHSH and LQKENI. The CDR3 is 14 amino acids. The CDR3 spells CASSTGQGGYEQYF. The CDR3 DNA reads as TGTGCCAGCTCGACGGGACAGGGCGGCTACGAGCAGTACTTC.

V usage is TRBV5-6 and J usage is TRBJ2-5, with TRBD1 identical over 7 bases. V dropped 2 bases and J dropped 1; count of bases not matched to a gene: 2. The length of the CDR3 is 14 residues. The germline V gene has CDR1 SGHDT and CDR2 YYEEEE. CDR3 loop: CASSFGTVQETQYF. The CDR3 DNA reads as TGTGCCAGCAGCTTTGGGACAGTCCAAGAGACCCAGTACTTC.

The chain combines TRBV6-5 with TRBJ1-2; D remains unclear. Trimming cost V 4 bases and J 5 bases, with 11 bases left between them. The germline V gene encodes CDR1 MNHEY and CDR2 SVGAGI. The CDR3 is 13 amino acids. The CDR3 DNA reads TGTGCCAGCAGTTTGGCGGGTCCGTATGGCTACACCTTC. This codes for CASSLAGPYGYTF.

This clone was seen more than once but under ten times. This chain connects TRBV4-2 to TRBJ1-5, with TRBD1 identical over 11 bases. The J segment lost 7 bases and the V segment lost 0 bases, leaving 2 bases of the junction unmatched. CDR1 is LGHNA and CDR2 is YNFKEQ in the germline V gene. CDR3 length equals 15 residues. The CDR3 nucleotides are TGTGCCAGCAGCCAAGAGGGACAGGGGGGCCAGCCCCAGCATTTT. Translation gives CASSQEGQGGQPQHF.